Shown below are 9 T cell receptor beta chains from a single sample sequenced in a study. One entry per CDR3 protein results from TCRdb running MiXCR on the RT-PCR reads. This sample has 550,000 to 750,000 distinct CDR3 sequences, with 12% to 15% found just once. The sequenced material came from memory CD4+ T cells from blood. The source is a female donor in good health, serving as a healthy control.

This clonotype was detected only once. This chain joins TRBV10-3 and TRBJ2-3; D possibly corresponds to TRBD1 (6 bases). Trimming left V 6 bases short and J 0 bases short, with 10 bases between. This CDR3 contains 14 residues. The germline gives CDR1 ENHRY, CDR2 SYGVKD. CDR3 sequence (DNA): TGTGCCATCAGGGACAGCACTAGCACAGATACGCAGTATTTT. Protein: CAIRDSTSTDTQYF.

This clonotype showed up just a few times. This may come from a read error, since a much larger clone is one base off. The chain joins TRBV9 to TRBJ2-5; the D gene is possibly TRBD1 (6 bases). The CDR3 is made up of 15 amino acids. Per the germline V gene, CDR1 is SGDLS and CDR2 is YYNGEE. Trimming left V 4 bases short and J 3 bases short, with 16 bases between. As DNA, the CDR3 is TGTGCCAGCAGCCCCTGTGAGGGGGTGGAAGAGACCCAGTACTTC. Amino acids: CASSPCEGVEETQYF. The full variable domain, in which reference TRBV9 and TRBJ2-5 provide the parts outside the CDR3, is DSGVTQTPKHLITATGQRVTLRCSPRSGDLSVYWYQQSLDQGLQFLIQYYNGEERAKGNILERFSAQQFPDLHSELNLSSLELGDSALYFCASSPCEGVEETQYFGPGTRLLVL.

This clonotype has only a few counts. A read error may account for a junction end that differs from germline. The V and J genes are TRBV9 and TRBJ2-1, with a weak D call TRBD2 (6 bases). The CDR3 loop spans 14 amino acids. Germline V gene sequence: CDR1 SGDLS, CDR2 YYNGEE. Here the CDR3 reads CASSVADNYNEQFF. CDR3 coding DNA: TGTGCCAGCAGTGTAGCGGACAACTACAATGAGCAGTTCTTC. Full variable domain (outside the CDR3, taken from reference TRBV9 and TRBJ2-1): DSGVTQTPKHLITATGQRVTLRCSPRSGDLSVYWYQQSLDQGLQFLIQYYNGEERAKGNILERFSAQQFPDLHSELNLSSLELGDSALYFCASSVADNYNEQFFGPGTRLTVL.

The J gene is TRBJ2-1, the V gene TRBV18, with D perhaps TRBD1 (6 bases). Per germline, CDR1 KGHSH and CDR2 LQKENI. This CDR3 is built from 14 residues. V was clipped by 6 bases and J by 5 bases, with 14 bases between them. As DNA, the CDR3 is TGTGCCAGCTCGCTGGGACACCCTAACAATGAGCAGTTCTTC. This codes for CASSLGHPNNEQFF.

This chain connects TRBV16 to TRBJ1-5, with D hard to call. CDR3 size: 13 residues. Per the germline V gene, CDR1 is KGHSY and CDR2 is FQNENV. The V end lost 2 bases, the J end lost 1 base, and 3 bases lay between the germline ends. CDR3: CASSQRSNQPQHF. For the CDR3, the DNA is TGTGCCAGCAGCCAAAGGAGCAATCAGCCCCAGCATTTT. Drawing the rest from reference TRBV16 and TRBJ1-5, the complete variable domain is GEEVAQTPKHLVRGEGQKAKLYCAPIKGHSYVFWYQQVLKNEFKFLISFQNENVFDETGMPKERFSAKCLPNSPCSLEIQATKLEDSAVYFCASSQRSNQPQHFGDGTRLSIL.

CDR3 protein: CASSFQGYNSPLHF. As DNA, the CDR3 is TGTGCCAGCAGCTTCCAGGGTTATAATTCACCCCTCCACTTT. The chain uses TRBV7-3 and TRBJ1-6; D might be TRBD1 (5 bases). Germline lookup yields CDR1 SGHTA and CDR2 FQGTGA. V lost 3 bases and J 4 bases, leaving 7 bases between the germline ends. The CDR3 is 14 residues long.

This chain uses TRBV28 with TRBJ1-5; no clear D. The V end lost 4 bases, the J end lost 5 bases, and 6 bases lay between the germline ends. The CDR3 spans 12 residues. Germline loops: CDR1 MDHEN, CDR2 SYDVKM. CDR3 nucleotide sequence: TGTGCCAGCAGTTACCCACATCAGCCCCAGCATTTT. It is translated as CASSYPHQPQHF.

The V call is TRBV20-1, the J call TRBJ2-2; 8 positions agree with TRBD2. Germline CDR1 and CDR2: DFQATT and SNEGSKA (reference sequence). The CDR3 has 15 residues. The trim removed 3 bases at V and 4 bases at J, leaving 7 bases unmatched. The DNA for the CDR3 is TGCAGTGCTAGCGGGGGGGTTGAGGGCACCGGGGAGCTGTTTTTT. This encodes CSASGGVEGTGELFF.

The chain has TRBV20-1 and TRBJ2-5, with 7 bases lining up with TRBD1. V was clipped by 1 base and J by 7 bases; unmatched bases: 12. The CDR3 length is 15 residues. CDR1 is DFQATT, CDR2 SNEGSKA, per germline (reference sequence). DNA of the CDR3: TGCAGTGCTAGAGGGGGACAGTTGAACCCGCGGACCCAGTACTTC. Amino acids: CSARGGQLNPRTQYF.